Each of the 16 T cell receptor beta chains below was sequenced from the same sample in a study of cytomegalovirus exposure and HLA in healthy donors. Amplification used 60 Vbeta primers and 13 Jbeta primers. Method: immunoSEQ multiplex PCR; TCRdb's copy keeps in-frame clones and lacks some. The table lists some 140,000 clones, around 75% of them singletons. Sequencing used PBMCs. The receptor set was obtained from a man aged 25 to 40 in good health and CMV-seronegative.

This chain connects TRBV5-6 to TRBJ2-7, with 9 bases matching TRBD2. The germline V gene encodes CDR1 SGHDT and CDR2 YYEEEE. J was trimmed by 3 bases and V by 7 bases; bases with no gene match: 8. CDR3 length: 14 amino acids. The CDR3 DNA reads TGTGCCAGCGGAAGGACTAGCGCCTACTACGAGCAGTACTTC. Its protein product is CASGRTSAYYEQYF.

This clone was detected a few times. The J gene is TRBJ2-7, the V gene TRBV19; D gene unclear. Trimming pared 3 bases from V and 6 bases from J, leaving 12 bases between. The V gene's germline CDR1 is LNHDA and CDR2 SQIVND (reference sequence). This CDR3 region has 13 residues. The CDR3 DNA sequence: TGTGCCAGTAGTATCTCGATCTTCAGCGAGCAGTACTTC. Protein product: CASSISIFSEQYF. The whole variable domain, filled in from reference TRBV19 and TRBJ2-7, reads DGGITQSPKYLFRKEGQNVTLSCEQNLNHDAMYWYRQDPGQGLRLIYYSQIVNDFQKGDIAEGYSVSREKKESFPLTVTSAQKNPTAFYLCASSISIFSEQYFGPGTRLTVT.

The chain carries TRBV27 and TRBJ2-3; 9 bases align to TRBD2. Germline V CDR1 and CDR2: MNHEY, SMNVEV (reference sequence). The CDR3 extends over 16 amino acids. The J segment lost 3 bases and the V segment lost 5 bases, leaving 9 bases of the junction unmatched. CDR3 amino acids: CASSQLAGVGTDTQYF. CDR3 DNA: TGTGCCAGCAGTCAACTAGCGGGCGTCGGTACAGATACGCAGTATTTT.

V is TRBV7-3 and J is TRBJ1-6; the D is unclear. Looked up from germline, CDR1 is SGHTA and CDR2 is FQGTGA. V was pared by 5 bases and J by 0 bases, with 8 bases between. This CDR3 region has 15 residues. The CDR3 sequence: CASSQASSYNSPLHF. The CDR3 region has the DNA TGTGCCAGCAGCCAAGCGAGCTCCTATAATTCACCCCTCCACTTT.

The chain uses TRBV7-2 and TRBJ2-4; the match to TRBD1 covers 8 bases. Germline values: CDR1 SGHTA, CDR2 FQGNSA. CDR3 length equals 15 residues. V shed 5 bases and J 5 bases; nucleotides not matched to a gene: 8. The CDR3 DNA sequence: TGTGCCAGCAGCACCCAGGGGGCAGAAGAAAACATTCAGTACTTC. Protein product: CASSTQGAEENIQYF.

The genes are TRBV2 and TRBJ2-7, with 7 bases aligning to TRBD1. Looked up from germline, CDR1 is SNHLY and CDR2 is FYNNEI. After removal of 7 bases from V and 3 bases from J, the junction contained 9 bases not matched to a gene. CDR3 length equals 14 residues. In DNA, the CDR3 is TGTGCCAGCACCGACAGGGAAGAGAGCTACGAGCAGTACTTC. Protein sequence: CASTDREESYEQYF.

The chain combines TRBV4-1 with TRBJ2-3; 10 bases align to TRBD2. The CDR3 loop spans 16 amino acids. Germline V CDR1 and CDR2: MGHRA, YSYEKL. With V trimmed by 2 bases and J by 11 bases, 13 bases remained unmatched. The CDR3, as DNA: TGCGCCAGCAGCCAAACGCTAGCGGGGGCCCACGGGGAGCAGTATTTT. Protein product: CASSQTLAGAHGEQYF.

Notes on this clone: In the same sample, other DNA sequences code for this CDR3. The chain has TRBV18 and TRBJ2-7, with D possibly TRBD1 on 5 matching bases. The germline V gene has CDR1 KGHSH and CDR2 LQKENI. The germline V and J ends were trimmed by 1 base and 2 bases, with 9 bases remaining between them. CDR3 length equals 14 residues. The CDR3 DNA reads TGTGCCAGCTCACCACGGCAGGGCACCTACGAGCAGTACTTC. Residues: CASSPRQGTYEQYF.

A few counts support this clone. The chain recombines TRBV2 with TRBJ1-6; the D is unclear. Deletions cut 7 bases from V and 10 bases from J, with 20 bases between. Per the germline V gene, CDR1 is SNHLY and CDR2 is FYNNEI. CDR3 length: 15 residues. The DNA of the CDR3 is TGTGCCAGCACCGAACTGGTAGCCCCTAACTCACCCCTCCACTTT. Translated: CASTELVAPNSPLHF.

The chain carries TRBV29-1 and TRBJ1-1; perhaps TRBD1 as D (5 bases). Trimming removed 6 bases from V and 7 bases from J, with 15 bases in between. The CDR3 is 12 residues long. Germline V gives CDR1 SQVTM, CDR2 ANQGSEA. CDR3 bases: TGCAGCGTCGGTAGGGGTGGCGGTGAAGCTTTCTTT. It translates to CSVGRGGGEAFF.

On this clone itself: The junction departs from the called germline gene at one end, perhaps through a read error. The chain carries TRBV7-7 and TRBJ2-5, with TRBD1 identical over 9 bases. The CDR3 has 15 residues. In germline, CDR1 is SSHAT, CDR2 FNYEAQ (reference sequence). The CDR3 reads CASKSGTGNQETQYF. The CDR3 DNA reads as TGTGCTAGCAAATCCGGGACAGGGAATCAAGAGACCCAGTACTTC.

The V gene is TRBV7-9, the J gene TRBJ2-1; 14 positions agree with TRBD2. CDR3 size: 16 residues. Trimming at V came to 2 bases and at J to 5 bases, leaving 2 bases not matched to a gene. Germline CDR1 reads SEHNR; CDR2 reads FQNEAQ (reference sequence). As DNA, the CDR3 is TGTGCCAGCAGCTTACGACTAGCGGGAGGGGACAATGAGCAGTTCTTC. This encodes CASSLRLAGGDNEQFF.

The V call is TRBV5-5, the J call TRBJ1-2; D remains ambiguous. CDR1 is SGHKS, CDR2 YYEKEE, per germline (reference sequence). Trimming left V 2 bases short and J 3 bases short, with 11 bases between. The CDR3 length is 14 residues. CDR3: CASSFGGGDYGYTF. The CDR3 DNA reads as TGTGCCAGCAGCTTCGGAGGAGGCGACTATGGCTACACCTTC.

The chain recombines TRBV6-5 with TRBJ1-5, with 9 nucleotides matching TRBD1. The CDR3 covers 14 residues. Germline V gene data show CDR1 as MNHEY and CDR2 as SVGAGI. The V segment lost 4 bases and the J segment 5 bases; nucleotides outside the gene matches: 3. CDR3 nucleotide sequence: TGTGCCAGCAGTTCCTGGACAGGGGATCAGCCCCAGCATTTT. It specifies CASSSWTGDQPQHF.

The chain joins TRBV20-1 to TRBJ1-1; no firm D call. Germline V gene sequence: CDR1 DFQATT, CDR2 SNEGSKA (reference sequence). This CDR3 is 11 amino acids long. Trimming took off 2 bases at V and 2 bases at J, with 3 bases between the two ends. The CDR3 sequence is CSARQNTEAFF. As DNA, the CDR3 is TGCAGTGCTAGACAAAACACTGAAGCTTTCTTT.

This sequence joins TRBV13 and TRBJ2-1, with 8 bases matching TRBD2. Trimming cost V 8 bases and J 5 bases; bases outside gene matches: 8. This CDR3 is built from 14 residues. The germline CDR1 and CDR2 sequences are PRHDT and FYEKMQ (reference sequence). CDR3 sequence: CASEEREHNNEQFF. CDR3 nucleotides: TGTGCCAGCGAAGAGCGGGAGCACAACAATGAGCAGTTCTTC.